This entry describes one TCR beta chain. Its antigen is as yet unknown. Both 60 Vbeta primers and 13 Jbeta primers went into the PCR. The data were produced by immunoSEQ multiplex PCR, yet TCRdb's version contains in-frame clones alone and is incomplete. This sample has about 190,000 clones; 84% occur once, and the top ten carry roughly 2.8%. V shed 5 bases, J shed 7 bases, and the junction held 11 bases outside the gene matches. Germline V gene data show CDR1 as LGHNA and CDR2 as YNFKEQ. The CDR3 has 15 residues. This entry comes from a study of cytomegalovirus exposure and HLA in healthy donors. As for the study in general: Among fewer than 500 genotyped donors, about 80% fell in the Caucasian-associated ancestry cluster. Findings and limits, study-wide: Further analysis, carried out later, found HLA-associated TCR beta chains more clonally expanded than equally common other chains.

The clonotype comes from a woman between 45 and 65 years old in good health and CMV-seropositive. This chain connects TRBV4-2 to TRBJ1-5; 7 bases line up with TRBD1. The sequenced sample was PBMCs. The CDR3 coding sequence is TGTGCCAGCAGCTCGGATGACAGGGTAAGGCAGCCCCAGCATTTT. Encoded protein: CASSSDDRVRQPQHF.